These 10 T cell receptor beta chains were all obtained from the same sample, sequenced in a study of blood T cell repertoires in COVID-19. Repertoires were generated with immunoSEQ multiplex PCR, while TCRdb's copy carries only in-frame clones and drops some. The sample lists 70,000 or so clones; roughly 89% were seen once. The material sequenced was peripheral blood. These receptors were taken from a man aged 60 to 69 with acute or convalescent COVID-19.

The gene calls are TRBV5-4 and TRBJ2-1, with 10 bases fitting TRBD2. This CDR3 region has 16 residues. Germline assignment: CDR1 SGHNT and CDR2 YYREEE (reference sequence). V lost 4 bases, J lost 0 bases, and 4 bases stayed unmatched. The CDR3 DNA sequence: TGTGCCAGCAGCGAGCGGGGGGGTAGCTCCTACAATGAGCAGTTCTTC. It codes for CASSERGGSSYNEQFF.

The chain links TRBV4-2 to TRBJ2-3; 7 nucleotides line up with TRBD1. This CDR3 region has 15 residues. After removal of 1 base from V and 8 bases from J, the junction contained 9 bases not matched to a gene. Germline V gives CDR1 LGHNA, CDR2 YNFKEQ. The CDR3 bases are TGTGCCAGCAGCCAAGGTGAAGGGGGCGTAGTTACGCAGTATTTT. As protein: CASSQGEGGVVTQYF.

The chain couples TRBV19 to TRBJ2-2; 10 bases align to TRBD2. Germline CDR1 and CDR2: LNHDA and SQIVND (reference sequence). Trimming took 3 bases from V and 7 from J; bases not matched to a gene: 5. CDR3 length: 15 residues. The CDR3 coding sequence is TGTGCCAGTAGTATCCCTAGCGGGAGCGGCGGGGAGCTGTTTTTT. Its translation: CASSIPSGSGGELFF.

V is TRBV14 and J is TRBJ2-1, with TRBD2 matching 9 bases. The CDR3 covers 17 residues. Germline V gene sequence: CDR1 SGHDN, CDR2 FVKESK. Trimming took 1 base from V and 5 from J; bases not matched to a gene: 9. The CDR3 is CASSQVALAGYDNEQFF. In DNA, the CDR3 is TGTGCCAGCAGCCAAGTTGCCCTAGCGGGATATGACAATGAGCAGTTCTTC.

The chain has TRBV5-8 and TRBJ1-1; 9 nucleotides align to TRBD1. From germline, CDR1 is SGHTS and CDR2 YDEGEE. This CDR3 contains 16 residues. V lost 3 bases to trimming and J lost 4 bases; unmatched junction nucleotides: 10. This CDR3 reads CASSSGTGPGSTEAFF. The CDR3 nucleotides read TGTGCCAGCAGCTCGGGGACAGGGCCCGGCAGCACTGAAGCTTTCTTT.

V is TRBV30 and J is TRBJ2-4, with D tentatively TRBD2 (6 bases). Per the germline V gene, CDR1 is GTSNPN and CDR2 is SVGIG (reference sequence). Trimming shortened V by 0 bases and J by 1 base, and 7 bases separated the two germline ends. The CDR3 runs to 14 residues. CDR3 region: CAWSVGGAKNIQYF. The CDR3 region has the DNA TGTGCCTGGAGTGTCGGAGGGGCCAAAAACATTCAGTACTTC. Based on the CDR3 plus reference TRBV30 and TRBJ2-4, the full variable domain is SQTIHQWPATLVQPVGSPLSLECTVEGTSNPNLYWYRQAAGRGLQLLFYSVGIGQISSEVPQNLSASRPQDRQFILSSKKLLLSDSGFYLCAWSVGGAKNIQYFGAGTRLSVL.

The rearrangement links TRBV7-2 to TRBJ2-7; a possible D gene is TRBD1 (7 bases). The CDR3 runs to 15 residues. Germline CDR1 reads SGHTA; CDR2 reads FQGNSA. The germline V and J ends were trimmed by 4 bases and 1 base, with 14 bases remaining between them. CDR3 sequence (DNA): TGTGCCAGCAGCTCCTCGACAGGGAGGTCCTACGAGCAGTACTTC. Its translation is CASSSSTGRSYEQYF. Combining the CDR3 with reference TRBV7-2 and TRBJ2-7 gives the whole variable domain GAGVSQSPSNKVTEKGKDVELRCDPISGHTALYWYRQSLGQGLEFLIYFQGNSAPDKSGLPSDRFSAERTGGSVSTLTIQRTQQEDSAVYLCASSSSTGRSYEQYFGPGTRLTVT.

V and J are TRBV7-7 and TRBJ2-5, with 8 nucleotides matching TRBD1. The V gene's germline CDR1 is SSHAT and CDR2 FNYEAQ (reference sequence). The trim removed 3 bases at V and 4 bases at J, leaving 7 bases unmatched. CDR3 length equals 15 residues. The CDR3 region is CASSLSRGQTETQYF. In DNA form, the CDR3 reads TGTGCCAGCAGCTTGAGCAGGGGGCAAACAGAGACCCAGTACTTC.

The rearrangement joins TRBV5-4 to TRBJ2-5, with D tentatively TRBD2 (6 bases). V dropped 0 bases and J dropped 4 bases, with 13 bases sitting between them. The CDR3 has 15 amino acids. Looked up from germline, CDR1 is SGHNT and CDR2 is YYREEE (reference sequence). The CDR3 coding sequence is TGTGCCAGCAGCTTGGAGACTAGGCAGGGAGAGACCCAGTACTTC. This codes for CASSLETRQGETQYF. Full variable domain (rest looked up from reference TRBV5-4 and TRBJ2-5): ETGVTQSPTHLIKTRGQQVTLRCSSQSGHNTVSWYQQALGQGPQFIFQYYREEENGRGNFPPRFSGLQFPNYSSELNVNALELDDSALYLCASSLETRQGETQYFGPGTRLLVL.

The chain couples TRBV24-1 to TRBJ2-3; possible D gene TRBD1, 6 bases. Germline V gene sequence: CDR1 KGHDR, CDR2 SFDVKD. The CDR3 has 14 amino acids. Trimming left V 8 bases short and J 2 bases short, with 13 bases between. In nucleotides, the CDR3 is TGTGCCACCACCGGGACACCCCACACAGATACGCAGTATTTT. Protein sequence: CATTGTPHTDTQYF.